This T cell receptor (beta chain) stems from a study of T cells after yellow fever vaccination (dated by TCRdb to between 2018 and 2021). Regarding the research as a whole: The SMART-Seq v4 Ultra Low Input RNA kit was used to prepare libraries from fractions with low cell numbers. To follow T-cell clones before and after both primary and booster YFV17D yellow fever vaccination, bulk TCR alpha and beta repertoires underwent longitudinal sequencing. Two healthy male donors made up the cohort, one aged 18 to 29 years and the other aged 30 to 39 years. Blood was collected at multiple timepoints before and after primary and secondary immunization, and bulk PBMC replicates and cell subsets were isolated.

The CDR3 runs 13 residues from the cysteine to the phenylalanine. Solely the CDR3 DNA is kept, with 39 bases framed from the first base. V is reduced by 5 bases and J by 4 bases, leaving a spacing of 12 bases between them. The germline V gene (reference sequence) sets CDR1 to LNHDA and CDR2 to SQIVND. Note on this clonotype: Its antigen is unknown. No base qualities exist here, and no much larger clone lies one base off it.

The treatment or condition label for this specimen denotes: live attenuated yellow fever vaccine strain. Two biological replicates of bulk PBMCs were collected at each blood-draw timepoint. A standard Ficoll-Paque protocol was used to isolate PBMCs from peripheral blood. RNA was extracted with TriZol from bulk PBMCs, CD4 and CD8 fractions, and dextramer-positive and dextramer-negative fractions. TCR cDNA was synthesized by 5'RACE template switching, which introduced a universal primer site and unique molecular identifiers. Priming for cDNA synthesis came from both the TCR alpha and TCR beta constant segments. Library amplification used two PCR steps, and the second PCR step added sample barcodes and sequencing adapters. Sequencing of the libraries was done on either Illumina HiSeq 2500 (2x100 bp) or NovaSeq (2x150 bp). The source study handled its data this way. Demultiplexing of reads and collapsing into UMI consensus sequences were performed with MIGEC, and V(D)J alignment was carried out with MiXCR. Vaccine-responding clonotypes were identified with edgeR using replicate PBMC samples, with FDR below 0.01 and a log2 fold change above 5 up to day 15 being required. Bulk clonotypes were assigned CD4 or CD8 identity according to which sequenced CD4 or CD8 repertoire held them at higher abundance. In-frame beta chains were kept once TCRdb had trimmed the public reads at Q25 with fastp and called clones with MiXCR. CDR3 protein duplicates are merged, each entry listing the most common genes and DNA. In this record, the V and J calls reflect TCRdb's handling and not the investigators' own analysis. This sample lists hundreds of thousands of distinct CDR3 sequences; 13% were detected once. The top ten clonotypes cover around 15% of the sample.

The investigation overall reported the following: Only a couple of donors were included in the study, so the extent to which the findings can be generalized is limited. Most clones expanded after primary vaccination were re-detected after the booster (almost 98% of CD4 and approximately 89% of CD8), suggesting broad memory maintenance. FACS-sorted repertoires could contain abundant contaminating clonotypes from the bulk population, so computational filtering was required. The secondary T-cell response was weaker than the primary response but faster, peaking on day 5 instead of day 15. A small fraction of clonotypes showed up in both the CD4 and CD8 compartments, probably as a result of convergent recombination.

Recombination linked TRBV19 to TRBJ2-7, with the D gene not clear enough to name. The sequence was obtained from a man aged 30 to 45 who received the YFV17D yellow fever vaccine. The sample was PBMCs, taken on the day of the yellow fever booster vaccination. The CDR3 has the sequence CASSASTAYEQYF. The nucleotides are TGTGCCAGTAGTGCTTCGACGGCGTACGAGCAGTACTTC.